A selection of T cell receptor beta chains follows, all from one sample in a study of hypomethylating agent response in myelodysplastic syndrome. The data were produced by immunoSEQ multiplex PCR, yet TCRdb's version contains in-frame clones alone and is incomplete. Of over 3,500 clones in the sample, approximately 78% were seen once. The sequences come from bone marrow, collected before or after starting hypomethylating agent treatment for myelodysplastic syndrome (not recorded which). The receptor source for this set is a human donor with myelodysplastic syndrome. Each CDR3 is given with its conserved first and last residue. Fields, in order: D gene, J gene, V gene, clone size, CDR3 DNA, CDR3 protein. The D gene is left open where the match is weak. Rows may omit the clone size; those that give it use once, few, many or a size class.

NA	TRBJ2-7	TRBV11-2	NA	TGTGCCAGCAGCTCGACCGGGTCCTCCTACGAGCAGTACTTC	CASSSTGSSYEQYF
NA	TRBJ2-2	TRBV5-6	NA	TGTGCCAGCAGCTTGCTCTCGGGGACCGGGGAGCTGTTTTTT	CASSLLSGTGELFF
NA	TRBJ1-5	TRBV7-2	NA	TGTGCCAGCAGCAAGGGGAGTAATCAGCCCCAGCATTTT	CASSKGSNQPQHF
NA	TRBJ1-6	TRBV11-2	NA	TGTGCCAGCAGCTTAACCTCCGGGACCGAAACAGCTTATAATTCACCCCTCCACTTT	CASSLTSGTETAYNSPLHF
NA	TRBJ2-3	TRBV4-2	NA	TGTGCCAGCAGCCAAGATCCCGGGGGCGGAACAGATACGCAGTATTTT	CASSQDPGGGTDTQYF
TRBD1	TRBJ2-5	TRBV5-1	NA	TGCGCCAGCCGGGACAGTAAAGAGACCCAGTACTTC	CASRDSKETQYF
NA	TRBJ1-2	TRBV11-2	few	TGTGCCAGCAGCTCCATCCCTAACTATGGCTACACCTTC	CASSSIPNYGYTF
TRBD1	TRBJ1-2	TRBV19	NA	TGTGCCACCCGACAGGGCTCTTACTATGGCTACACCTTC	CATRQGSYYGYTF
NA	TRBJ1-1	TRBV11-2	NA	TGTGCCAGCAGCTTAGAGAGAGGTGGGCTCACTGAAGCTTTCTTT	CASSLERGGLTEAFF
NA	TRBJ1-5	TRBV4-1	NA	TGCGCCAGCAGCCAAGACAGAAATCAGCCCCAGCATTTT	CASSQDRNQPQHF
NA	TRBJ2-1	TRBV7-9	NA	TGTGCCAGCAGCCATAATGGCAATGAGCAGTTCTTC	CASSHNGNEQFF
NA	TRBJ1-1	TRBV14	NA	TGTGCCAGCGGAAGCGAAGGGCGGGCTTTCTTT	CASGSEGRAFF
TRBD2	TRBJ2-7	TRBV6-5	few	TGTGCTTCCTCGTGGCTAGCGGGGGAAGAGCAGTACTTC	CASSWLAGEEQYF
NA	TRBJ2-7	TRBV10-3	NA	TGTGCCATCAGTGAGACCACCTCCTACGAGCAGTACTTC	CAISETTSYEQYF
NA	TRBJ1-1	TRBV5-1	NA	TGCGCCAGCAGCTCCAGGACCATAGCAGATGAAGCTTTCTTT	CASSSRTIADEAFF
NA	TRBJ2-1	TRBV10-3	NA	TGTGCCATCAGTGATGGGGACCGTTCTCACGAGCAGTTCTTC	CAISDGDRSHEQFF
NA	TRBJ2-5	TRBV14	NA	TGTGCCAGCAGCCAAGGGGCGCGGAGCGAGACCCAGTACTTC	CASSQGARSETQYF
NA	TRBJ2-1	TRBV28	NA	TGTGCCAGCCTCGGCCAAACCTACAATGAGCAGTTCTTC	CASLGQTYNEQFF
TRBD1	TRBJ1-1	TRBV5-4	NA	TGTGCCAGCAGCTTGGCCGGGACAGAGAACACTGAAGCTTTCTTT	CASSLAGTENTEAFF
TRBD1	TRBJ2-1	TRBV4-3	NA	TGCGCCAGCAGCCAAGGGACAGGAGCCCGCAATGAGCAGTTCTTC	CASSQGTGARNEQFF
NA	TRBJ2-1	TRBV28	once	TGTGCCAGCAGTTTGGCCGGGAGGGGGCTCTACAATGAGCAGTTCTTC	CASSLAGRGLYNEQFF
NA	TRBJ2-3	TRBV10-2	NA	TGCGCCAGCAGAAGGTGGGGCCAAGGGATCACAGATACGCAGTATTTT	CASRRWGQGITDTQYF
NA	TRBJ1-6	TRBV28	NA	TGTGCCAGCAGTTTTGGGGGGACGGAATATTCACCCCTCCACTTT	CASSFGGTEYSPLHF
NA	TRBJ2-2	TRBV5-4	NA	TGTGCCAGCAGCTTCTATCCAGGTTCGAACACCGGGGAGCTGTTTTTT	CASSFYPGSNTGELFF
NA	TRBJ1-2	TRBV28	NA	TGTGCCAGCAGTCTTCGACAAGGCCTACTCTATGGCTACACCTTC	CASSLRQGLLYGYTF
TRBD2	TRBJ2-1	TRBV4-1	NA	TGCGCCAGCAGCCAAGTAGGACTAGTCGATGAGCAGTTCTTC	CASSQVGLVDEQFF
NA	TRBJ2-7	TRBV2	NA	TGTGCCAGCGTAACAGGGTTATCCTACGAGCAGTACTTC	CASVTGLSYEQYF
NA	TRBJ1-4	TRBV10-3	NA	TGTGCCATCAGTGATAAAGGAAAGGGTAATGAAAAACTGTTTTTT	CAISDKGKGNEKLFF
NA	TRBJ2-3	TRBV2	few	TGTGCCAGGGGCACGACTGGTTTTTACACAGATACGCAGTATTTT	CARGTTGFYTDTQYF
NA	TRBJ1-1	TRBV5-4	once	TGTGCCAGCAGCGGCGACAGCGCCACTGAAGCTTTCTTT	CASSGDSATEAFF
NA	TRBJ2-7	TRBV5-1	NA	TGCGCCAGCAGCCCGGACAGTTCCTACGAGCAGTACTTC	CASSPDSSYEQYF
NA	TRBJ1-5	TRBV6-6	NA	TGTGCCAGCAGCACGATTACAGGGCTCAATCAGCCCCAGCATTTT	CASSTITGLNQPQHF
NA	TRBJ2-7	TRBV6-6	NA	TGTGCCAGCAGTCGGGGGCGCGAACAGTACTTC	CASSRGREQYF
TRBD1	TRBJ1-3	TRBV27	NA	TGTGCCAGCTCGACAGGGATCTCTGGAAACACCATATATTTT	CASSTGISGNTIYF
TRBD1	TRBJ1-2	TRBV27	NA	TGTGCCAGCAAGGACGGGACAGGGCTCTATGGCTACACCTTC	CASKDGTGLYGYTF
NA	TRBJ2-7	TRBV18	NA	TGTGCCAGCTCACCACGTAACCACGAGCAGTACTTC	CASSPRNHEQYF
NA	TRBJ2-7	TRBV5-1	NA	TGCGCCAGCAGCTTGGTGAGCCACGAGCAGTACTTC	CASSLVSHEQYF
TRBD2	TRBJ2-3	TRBV27	NA	TGTGCCAGCAGTTTATTGTCTAGCGGGGGGGCTTTATATACGCAGTATTTT	CASSLLSSGGALYTQYF
NA	TRBJ1-1	TRBV5-1	NA	TGCGCCAGCAGCCTGCGCGCCATGAACACTGAAGCTTTCTTT	CASSLRAMNTEAFF
TRBD1	TRBJ2-2	TRBV2	NA	TGTGCCAGCAGAGAAGGGACAGTTAACACCGGGGAGCTGTTTTTT	CASREGTVNTGELFF
TRBD1	TRBJ1-1	TRBV2	NA	TGTGCCAGCAACACGGGACAGGGAAGGGCGGTAGCTTTCTTT	CASNTGQGRAVAFF
TRBD1	TRBJ2-7	TRBV2	NA	TGTGCCAGCAGTGAATGGACAGGGTCCTACGAGCAGTACTTC	CASSEWTGSYEQYF
TRBD2	TRBJ2-5	TRBV7-9	NA	TGTGCCAGCAGCTTAGGAGGTAGCGGGGGCCAAGAGACCCAGTACTTC	CASSLGGSGGQETQYF
TRBD1	TRBJ1-5	TRBV28	few	TGTGCCAGCTCAGGACAGGCCTACAATCAGCCCCAGCATTTT	CASSGQAYNQPQHF
NA	TRBJ2-1	TRBV9	NA	TGTGCCAGCAGCGTAGCTGACGGGGTTGGGAATGAGCAGTTCTTC	CASSVADGVGNEQFF
NA	TRBJ1-2	TRBV4-1	NA	TGCGCCAGCAGCCAAGATCTAGGGTCGGAGGGGAGAGGCTACACCTTC	CASSQDLGSEGRGYTF
NA	TRBJ1-6	TRBV4-1	NA	TGCGCCAGCAGCCAAGGAGGACCCAATTCACCCCTCCACTTT	CASSQGGPNSPLHF
NA	TRBJ1-5	TRBV5-1	NA	TGCGCCAGCAGCTTGGGGCCGAATAGCAATCAGCCCCAGCATTTT	CASSLGPNSNQPQHF
NA	TRBJ1-1	TRBV11-2	NA	TGTGCCAGCAGCTTCCAGAGAAGTGACACTGAAGCTTTCTTT	CASSFQRSDTEAFF
NA	TRBJ2-7	TRBV4-3	once	TGCGCCAGCGGCCAACAGACAGGACTCACCTACGAGCAGTACTTC	CASGQQTGLTYEQYF
NA	TRBJ1-4	TRBV18	NA	TGTGCCAGCTCATCGACCTTGGGCCGAGGTGAAAAACTGTTTTTT	CASSSTLGRGEKLFF
NA	TRBJ1-1	TRBV18	NA	TGTGCCAGCTCACCCGGTGGGGGGGTAGATACTGAAGCTTTCTTT	CASSPGGGVDTEAFF
TRBD1	TRBJ2-7	TRBV7-2	NA	TGTGCCAGCAGCTTAGCCGGACAGGGGGCATTCTACGAGCAGTACTTC	CASSLAGQGAFYEQYF